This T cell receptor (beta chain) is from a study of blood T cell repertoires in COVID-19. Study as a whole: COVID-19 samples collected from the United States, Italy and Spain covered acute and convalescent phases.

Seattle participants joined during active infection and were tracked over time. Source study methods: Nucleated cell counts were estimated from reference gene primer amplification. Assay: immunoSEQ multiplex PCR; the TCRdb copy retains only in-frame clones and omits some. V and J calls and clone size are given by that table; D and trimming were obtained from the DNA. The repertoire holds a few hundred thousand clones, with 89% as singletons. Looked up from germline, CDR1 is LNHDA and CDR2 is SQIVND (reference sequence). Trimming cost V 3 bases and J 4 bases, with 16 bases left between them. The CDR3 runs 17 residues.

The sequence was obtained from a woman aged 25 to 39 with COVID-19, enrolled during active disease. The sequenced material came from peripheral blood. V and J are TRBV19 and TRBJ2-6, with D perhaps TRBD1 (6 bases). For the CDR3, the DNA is TGTGCCAGTAGTATGGGCAGGGGCCGGGAAGGGGCCAACGTCCTGACTTTC. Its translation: CASSMGRGREGANVLTF.